The 11 T cell receptor beta chains presented below share a single source sample, sequenced in a study of patients and donors after allogeneic stem cell transplantation. TCRdb re-analysed the RT-PCR reads in MiXCR, keeping a single row per CDR3 protein. Here the sample spans approximately 410,000 distinct CDR3 sequences, around 15% being singletons. Sequencing was done on a sample of blood, either unsorted or a sorted T cell fraction (not recorded which). Receptor source: a human donor who was either an allogeneic HSCT recipient or a stem cell or donor lymphocyte infusion donor (not recorded which). It is not recorded whose cells these are; they may come from a transplant donor.

The rearrangement links TRBV29-1 to TRBJ2-7; 8 nucleotides agree with TRBD2. V trimming: 7 bases; J trimming: 3 bases; junction bases outside the gene matches: 8. The germline gives CDR1 SQVTM, CDR2 ANQGSEA. The CDR3 consists of 13 residues. Here the CDR3 reads CSATGTSFYEQYF. In DNA, the CDR3 is TGCAGCGCAACCGGGACTAGTTTCTACGAGCAGTACTTC.

The chain links TRBV4-2 to TRBJ1-2; D remains ambiguous. CDR1 is LGHNA and CDR2 is YNFKEQ in the germline V gene. This CDR3 spans 15 amino acids. V gave up 0 bases and J gave up 6 bases, with 14 bases separating them. In DNA form, the CDR3 reads TGTGCCAGCAGCCAAGAATTTGCCATTCGGCATGGCTACACCTTC. Its protein is CASSQEFAIRHGYTF.

There are many counts of this clonotype. V is TRBV12-3 or TRBV12-4 and J is TRBJ2-1; 10 bases fit TRBD2. The J segment lost 3 bases and the V segment lost 7 bases, leaving 6 bases of the junction unmatched. This CDR3 is built from 15 residues. DNA for the CDR3: TGTGCCAGCATCGCTAGCGGGAGAGTCTACAATGAGCAGTTCTTC. Its translation: CASIASGRVYNEQFF.

The rearrangement joins TRBV9 to TRBJ2-1, with TRBD2 matching over 7 bases. Germline CDR1 is SGDLS and CDR2 is YYNGEE. V was pared by 0 bases and J by 4 bases, with 7 bases of the junction left unmatched. The CDR3 runs to 16 residues. CDR3 DNA: TGTGCCAGCAGCGTAGACCAGCCGGGAGGTTACAATGAGCAGTTCTTC. Translated, it gives CASSVDQPGGYNEQFF.

This clonotype was counted only a few times. The rearrangement uses TRBV7-8 and TRBJ1-1; D not resolved. The V end was cut by 6 bases, the J end by 1 base, with 12 bases between. The V gene's germline CDR1 is SGHVS and CDR2 FQNEAQ. The CDR3 is 14 amino acids. CDR3 sequence reads: CASSPRWKNTEAFF. The DNA for the CDR3 is TGTGCCAGCAGTCCTAGGTGGAAGAACACTGAAGCTTTCTTT.

This clonotype occurred a few times. The chain carries TRBV20-1 and TRBJ1-3, with D perhaps TRBD1 (5 bases). Germline CDR1 and CDR2: DFQATT and SNEGSKA (reference sequence). The V end was cut by 4 bases, the J end by 3 bases, with 13 bases between. CDR3 size: 14 residues. As DNA, the CDR3 is TGCAGTGCTACCAGCCACAGGCTTGGAAACACCATATATTTT. It specifies CSATSHRLGNTIYF.

This clonotype was found many times. The rearrangement joins TRBV13 to TRBJ2-3; 9 bases fit TRBD2. This CDR3 spans 15 amino acids. J was trimmed by 2 bases and V by 4 bases; bases with no gene match: 4. CDR1 is PRHDT and CDR2 is FYEKMQ in the germline V gene (reference sequence). The CDR3 DNA sequence: TGTGCCAGCAGCTCGACTAGCGGACTCACAGATACGCAGTATTTT. Translated: CASSSTSGLTDTQYF.

The chain employs TRBV12-3 or TRBV12-4 and TRBJ2-2; no reliable D call. The CDR3 has 12 residues. V was shortened by 8 bases and J by 4 bases, with 8 bases between the two germline ends. The CDR3 nucleotides read TGTGCCAGCTGCTTAGTCACCGGGGAGCTGTTTTTT. Its translation: CASCLVTGELFF.

In its sample, this clonotype was seen many times. The V call is TRBV5-6, the J call TRBJ2-5; 8 bases agree with TRBD1. The V segment lost 5 bases and the J segment 1 base; nucleotides outside the gene matches: 7. The CDR3 totals 15 residues. Germline V gene sequence: CDR1 SGHDT, CDR2 YYEEEE. CDR3 nucleotide sequence: TGTGCCAGCAGGCGTGGACAGGGCTTCCAAGAGACCCAGTACTTC. Encoded protein: CASRRGQGFQETQYF.

The gene calls are TRBV14 and TRBJ1-1, with D maybe TRBD1 (5 bases). CDR3 length equals 19 residues. The V and J ends lost 3 bases and 4 bases respectively, with 27 bases between them. Germline V gene lookup returns CDR1 SGHDN and CDR2 FVKESK. For the CDR3, the DNA is TGTGCCAGCAGCCACCCCGGACACGTTTCAGTATACAGGTCCACTGAAGCTTTCTTT. Encoded protein: CASSHPGHVSVYRSTEAFF.

The chain is built from TRBV7-2 and TRBJ2-2, with D perhaps being TRBD1 or TRBD2 (6 bases each). The V and J ends lost 3 bases and 3 bases respectively, with 11 bases between them. The CDR3 extends over 15 amino acids. Germline V gene data show CDR1 as SGHTA and CDR2 as FQGNSA. CDR3 in DNA: TGTGCCAGCAGCTTTCGAAGGGGGGACACCGGGGAGCTGTTTTTT. Amino acid sequence: CASSFRRGDTGELFF.